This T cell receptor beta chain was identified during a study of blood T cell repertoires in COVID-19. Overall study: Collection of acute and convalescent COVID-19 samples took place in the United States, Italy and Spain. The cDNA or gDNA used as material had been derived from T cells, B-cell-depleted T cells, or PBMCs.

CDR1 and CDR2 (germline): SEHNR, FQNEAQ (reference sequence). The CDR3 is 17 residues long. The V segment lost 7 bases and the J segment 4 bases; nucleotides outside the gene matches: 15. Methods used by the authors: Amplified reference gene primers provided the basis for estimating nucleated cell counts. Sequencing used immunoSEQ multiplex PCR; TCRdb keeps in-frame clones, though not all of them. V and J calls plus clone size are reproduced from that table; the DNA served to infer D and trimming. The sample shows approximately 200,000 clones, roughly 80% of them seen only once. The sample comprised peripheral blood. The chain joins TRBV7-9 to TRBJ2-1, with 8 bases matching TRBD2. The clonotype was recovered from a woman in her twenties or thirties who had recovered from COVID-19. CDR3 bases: TGTGCCAGCACCTCTGAGGCGAGCGGGAGAGGATACAATGAGCAGTTCTTC. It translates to CASTSEASGRGYNEQFF.